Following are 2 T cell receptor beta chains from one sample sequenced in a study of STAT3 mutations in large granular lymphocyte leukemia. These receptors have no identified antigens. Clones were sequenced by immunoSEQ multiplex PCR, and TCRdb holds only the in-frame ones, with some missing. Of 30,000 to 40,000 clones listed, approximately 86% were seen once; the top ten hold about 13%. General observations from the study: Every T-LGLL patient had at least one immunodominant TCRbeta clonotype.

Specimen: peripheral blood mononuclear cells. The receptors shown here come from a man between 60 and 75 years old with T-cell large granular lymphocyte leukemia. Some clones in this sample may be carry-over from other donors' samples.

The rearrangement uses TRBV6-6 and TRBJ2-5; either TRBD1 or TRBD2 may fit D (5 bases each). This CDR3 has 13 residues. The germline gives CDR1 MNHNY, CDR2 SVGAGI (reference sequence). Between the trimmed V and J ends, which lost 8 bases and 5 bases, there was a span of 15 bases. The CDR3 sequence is CASRRGPGETQYF. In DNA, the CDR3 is TGTGCCAGCCGTCGGGGCCCCGGGGAGACCCAGTACTTC.

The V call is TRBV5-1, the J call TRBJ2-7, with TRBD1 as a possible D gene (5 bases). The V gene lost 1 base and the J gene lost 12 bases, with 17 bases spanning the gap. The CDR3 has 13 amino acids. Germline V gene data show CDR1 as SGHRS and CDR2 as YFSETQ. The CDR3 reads CASSLIGTGPSYF. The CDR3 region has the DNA TGCGCCAGCAGCTTGATTGGCACAGGTCCTTCGTACTTC.